The present T cell receptor beta chain was sequenced within a study of cytomegalovirus exposure and HLA in healthy donors. Primers included in the PCR were 60 Vbeta and 13 Jbeta primers. TCRdb's copy holds only in-frame clones and misses some; the assay was immunoSEQ multiplex PCR. Found here are some 64,000 clones; the top ten clones hold 1.5% to 2%. The CDR3 is 15 amino acids. Looked up from germline, CDR1 is KGHSH and CDR2 is LQKENI. V was pared by 4 bases and J by 4 bases, with 11 bases between. The chain joins TRBV18 to TRBJ2-6, with D maybe TRBD1 (5 bases). This TCR derives from a woman under 40 in good health and CMV-seronegative. The sample was PBMCs. The CDR3 is CASSLDITGANVLTF. CDR3 bases: TGTGCCAGCTCACTGGACATCACAGGGGCCAACGTCCTGACTTTC.